Below are 19 T cell receptor beta chains sequenced from a single sample in a study of blood T cell repertoires in COVID-19. The data were produced by immunoSEQ multiplex PCR, yet TCRdb's version contains in-frame clones alone and is incomplete. The sample carries roughly 68,000 clones, around 82% recorded once. Sample: peripheral blood. The receptors originated from a man in his fifties or sixties with active COVID-19.

The rearrangement joins TRBV14 to TRBJ2-7; D is unresolved. V lost 1 base to trimming and J lost 4 bases, with 2 bases between them. Germline assignment: CDR1 SGHDN and CDR2 FVKESK. CDR3 length: 11 residues. CDR3 protein: CASSQAYEQYF. In nucleotides, the CDR3 is TGTGCCAGCAGCCAAGCGTACGAGCAGTACTTC.

This clone turned up a few times. V and J are TRBV2 and TRBJ2-4; 8 bases fit TRBD1. J gave up 9 bases and V 8 bases, and 15 bases lay outside the gene matches. CDR3 length equals 15 residues. Germline V gene data show CDR1 as SNHLY and CDR2 as FYNNEI. CDR3 region: CASSTSGTGSGIQYF. CDR3 bases: TGTGCCAGCTCCACCTCCGGGACAGGATCTGGCATTCAGTACTTC.

The V and J genes are TRBV3-1 (or the pseudogene TRBV3-2) and TRBJ1-6; D not certain. In germline, CDR1 is LGHDT, CDR2 YNNKEL (reference sequence). V lost 4 bases and J 10 bases, leaving 14 bases between the germline ends. The length of the CDR3 is 14 residues. The DNA of the CDR3 is TGTGCCAGCAGCCTTGGGAGCCCGAACTCACCCCTCCACTTT. Its protein is CASSLGSPNSPLHF.

V gene TRBV11-2 combines with J gene TRBJ2-3; D not resolved. Per germline, CDR1 SGHAT and CDR2 FQNNGV. The CDR3 is 13 residues long. With 0 bases removed from V and 4 bases from J, the gap between germline ends came to 5 bases. The CDR3 DNA sequence: TGTGCCAGCAGCTTAGAGGCGGCAGATACGCAGTATTTT. Its translation: CASSLEAADTQYF.

V usage is TRBV5-1 and J usage is TRBJ2-2; 8 bases align to TRBD1. The CDR3 extends over 15 amino acids. V shed 0 bases and J 6 bases; nucleotides not matched to a gene: 4. Germline CDR1 reads SGHRS; CDR2 reads YFSETQ. The CDR3: CASSLEQGVPGELFF. The CDR3 DNA follows: TGCGCCAGCAGCTTGGAACAGGGGGTACCCGGGGAGCTGTTTTTT.

V gene TRBV2 combines with J gene TRBJ1-1, with D uncertain. The CDR3 contains 13 residues. CDR1 and CDR2 from the germline V gene are SNHLY and FYNNEI. V dropped 4 bases and J dropped 1 base, with 7 bases sitting between them. CDR3 sequence (DNA): TGTGCCAGCAGTGTAGAAGCGAACACTGAAGCTTTCTTT. It is translated as CASSVEANTEAFF.

The rearrangement joins TRBV19 to TRBJ2-4, with 7 positions matching TRBD2. This CDR3 is 13 amino acids long. In germline, CDR1 is LNHDA, CDR2 SQIVND (reference sequence). With 10 bases clipped from V and 1 base from J, the junction kept 4 bases outside the gene matches. For the CDR3, the DNA is TGTGCCACCCAGGGAGGGGCCAAAAACATTCAGTACTTC. Translated: CATQGGAKNIQYF.

This chain joins TRBV30 and TRBJ1-5; no firm D call. The CDR3 is made up of 15 amino acids. Germline CDR1 reads GTSNPN; CDR2 reads SVGIG (reference sequence). Trimming shortened V by 3 bases and J by 0 bases, and 12 bases separated the two germline ends. In DNA form, the CDR3 reads TGTGCCTGGAGAACCCATGGGCCTAGCAATCAGCCCCAGCATTTT. As protein: CAWRTHGPSNQPQHF.

The rearrangement joins TRBV12-3 or TRBV12-4 to TRBJ1-2; D remains ambiguous. Trimming shortened V by 5 bases and J by 6 bases, and 13 bases separated the two germline ends. The CDR3 totals 13 residues. CDR3 amino acids: CASSGPSGDGYTF. The CDR3 region has the DNA TGTGCCAGCAGTGGCCCGAGCGGGGATGGCTACACCTTC.

This chain connects TRBV29-1 to TRBJ1-1; maybe TRBD1 (6 bases). The CDR3 is 13 amino acids. Trimming stripped 2 bases from V and 5 bases from J, with 12 bases between. Germline V CDR1 and CDR2: SQVTM, ANQGSEA. The CDR3 here is CSVEFGRGTEAFF. CDR3 nucleotide sequence: TGCAGCGTTGAATTCGGCAGGGGTACTGAAGCTTTCTTT.

The genes are TRBV18 and TRBJ2-7, with 7 bases fitting TRBD1. The CDR3 is 15 residues long. Trimming took 1 base from V and 3 from J; bases not matched to a gene: 6. The germline CDR1 and CDR2 sequences are KGHSH and LQKENI. The CDR3: CASSPQRGQFYEQYF. The CDR3 DNA follows: TGTGCCAGCTCACCACAAAGGGGACAGTTCTACGAGCAGTACTTC. Drawing the rest from reference TRBV18 and TRBJ2-7, the complete variable domain is NAGVMQNPRHLVRRRGQEARLRCSPMKGHSHVYWYRQLPEEGLKFMVYLQKENIIDESGMPKERFSAEFPKEGPSILRIQQVVRGDSAAYFCASSPQRGQFYEQYFGPGTRLTVT.

There are a few counts of this clone. V usage is TRBV20-1 and J usage is TRBJ1-1; D call uncertain. Germline assignment: CDR1 DFQATT and CDR2 SNEGSKA (reference sequence). With 6 bases removed from V and 5 bases from J, the gap between germline ends came to 10 bases. The CDR3 totals 11 residues. The CDR3 DNA reads as TGCAGTGCCGGGCCGGGGACTGAAGCTTTCTTT. Its translation: CSAGPGTEAFF.

This rearrangement joins TRBV7-2 to TRBJ2-3; a possible D gene is TRBD2 (5 bases). The CDR3 contains 14 residues. Trimming left V 1 base short and J 4 bases short, with 9 bases between. The germline V gene has CDR1 SGHTA and CDR2 FQGNSA. The CDR3 DNA is TGTGCCAGCAGCTTAGGACTAAGCCCAGATACGCAGTATTTT. It specifies CASSLGLSPDTQYF.

The CDR3 DNA reads TGTGCCAGCAGCCTAAGCCGGGACAGGGACGGAGCTTTCTTT. It codes for CASSLSRDRDGAFF. The rearrangement uses TRBV7-2 and TRBJ1-1; 9 bases map to TRBD1. Germline CDR1 SGHTA, CDR2 FQGNSA. The CDR3 consists of 14 residues. The V and J ends lost 5 bases and 10 bases, in that order; junction bases with no gene match: 11.

This clone has more than one count but fewer than ten. CDR3 sequence: CASSLGTSGRTGELFF. The DNA for the CDR3 is TGCGCCAGCAGCCTAGGGACTAGCGGGAGAACCGGGGAGCTGTTTTTT. The V call is TRBV5-1, the J call TRBJ2-2; 14 nucleotides align to TRBD2. The CDR3 length is 16 residues. Unmatched junction bases numbered 4, after V lost 4 bases and J lost 5 bases. From germline, CDR1 is SGHRS and CDR2 YFSETQ.

The V and J genes are TRBV2 and TRBJ1-2, with D possibly TRBD1 on 6 matching bases. The CDR3 spans 15 residues. Trimming stripped 0 bases from V and 2 bases from J, with 10 bases between. CDR1 SNHLY and CDR2 FYNNEI come from the germline V gene. This chain's CDR3 is CASSEAFGTNYGYTF. In nucleotides, the CDR3 is TGTGCCAGCAGTGAAGCCTTTGGGACAAACTATGGCTACACCTTC.

The chain couples TRBV14 to TRBJ2-7, with D tentatively TRBD1 (6 bases). V lost 5 bases and J lost 0, with 14 bases in between. The CDR3 has 15 residues. Germline V CDR1 and CDR2: SGHDN, FVKESK. The CDR3 spells CASSWRGGNSYEQYF. DNA for the CDR3: TGTGCCAGCAGCTGGAGAGGGGGTAACTCCTACGAGCAGTACTTC.

The V gene is TRBV7-2, the J gene TRBJ1-3; D is ambiguous. The V end was cut by 1 base, the J end by 0 bases, with 16 bases between. The germline V gene has CDR1 SGHTA and CDR2 FQGNSA. The CDR3 length is 18 residues. The CDR3: CASSLDSSSLISGNTIYF. The CDR3 DNA follows: TGTGCCAGCAGCTTAGATTCCAGTAGCCTAATCTCTGGAAACACCATATATTTT. Full variable domain (remainder filled in from reference TRBV7-2 and TRBJ1-3): GAGVSQSPSNKVTEKGKDVELRCDPISGHTALYWYRQSLGQGLEFLIYFQGNSAPDKSGLPSDRFSAERTGGSVSTLTIQRTQQEDSAVYLCASSLDSSSLISGNTIYFGEGSWLTVV.

V gene TRBV5-1 combines with J gene TRBJ1-4, with a weak D call TRBD1 (6 bases). Between the trimmed V and J ends, which lost 7 bases and 1 base, there was a span of 11 bases. This CDR3 comprises 14 residues. Germline values: CDR1 SGHRS, CDR2 YFSETQ. The CDR3 here is CASRRGGTNEKLFF. CDR3 DNA sequence: TGCGCCAGCCGCCGAGGGGGAACTAATGAAAAACTGTTTTTT. Combining the CDR3 with reference TRBV5-1 and TRBJ1-4 gives the whole variable domain KAGVTQTPRYLIKTRGQQVTLSCSPISGHRSVSWYQQTPGQGLQFLFEYFSETQRNKGNFPGRFSGRQFSNSRSEMNVSTLELGDSALYLCASRRGGTNEKLFFGSGTQLSVL.